Each of the 30 T cell receptor beta chains below was sequenced from the same sample in a study of a mutant IDH1 vaccine in newly diagnosed glioma. Clones were read by immunoSEQ multiplex PCR, and TCRdb kept only the in-frame ones, dropping some. The sample contains over 45,000 clones, about 86% of which appear only once. Their antigen targets remain unknown. Sample time point: week 5, during vaccination. Every single dose of the vaccine, 300 ug of mutant IDH1 20-mer peptide, came with topical imiquimod. Sequenced material: PBMCs, taken from a glioma patient whose treatment included an IDH1 peptide vaccine. Receptors originate from a woman in her forties or fifties with glioma.

This CDR3 is CASSESRGRIGAPLHF. CDR3 bases: TGTGCCAGCAGTGAGTCCAGGGGGCGAATCGGAGCACCCCTCCACTTT. The chain carries TRBV2 and TRBJ1-6; 8 bases are shared with TRBD1. CDR1 SNHLY and CDR2 FYNNEI come from the germline V gene. This CDR3 region has 16 residues. The ends lost 3 bases at V and 11 bases at J; junction bases unmatched: 12.

There are a few counts of this clone. The rearrangement links TRBV20-1 to TRBJ1-6; the D is unclear. The CDR3 is made up of 9 amino acids. From germline, CDR1 is DFQATT and CDR2 SNEGSKA (reference sequence). Trimming took off 5 bases at V and 10 bases at J, with 3 bases between the two ends. CDR3 nucleotide sequence: TGCAGTGCTGCCTCACCCCTCCACTTT. This sequence encodes CSAASPLHF.

This chain uses TRBV7-9 with TRBJ1-1; D unclear. The CDR3 contains 15 residues. The V and J ends lost 0 bases and 0 bases respectively, with 8 bases between them. CDR1 and CDR2 from the germline V gene are SEHNR and FQNEAQ (reference sequence). CDR3 in amino acids: CASSLAKDMNTEAFF. The DNA for the CDR3 is TGTGCCAGCAGCTTAGCAAAGGATATGAACACTGAAGCTTTCTTT.

The chain combines TRBV6-5 with TRBJ2-6; 7 bases align to TRBD1. V dropped 7 bases and J dropped 4; count of bases not matched to a gene: 7. The CDR3 spans 15 residues. Germline CDR1 MNHEY, CDR2 SVGAGI. CDR3 sequence (DNA): TGTGCCAGCATGACGACAGGGATCGGGGCCAACGTCCTGACTTTC. Translating gives CASMTTGIGANVLTF.

This clone was counted a few times. The J gene is TRBJ1-6, the V gene TRBV4-3; no clear D. This CDR3 has 13 amino acids. Trimming left V 0 bases short and J 10 bases short, with 7 bases between. Germline V lookup: CDR1 LGHNA, CDR2 YSLEER. This CDR3 reads CASSQDLESPLHF. CDR3 DNA: TGCGCCAGCAGCCAAGATCTCGAATCACCCCTCCACTTT.

This chain links TRBV6-6 with TRBJ1-3, with 8 bases fitting TRBD1. CDR3 length: 12 residues. Germline-derived CDR1 and CDR2 are MNHNY and SVGAGI (reference sequence). V lost 8 bases to trimming and J lost 5 bases; unmatched junction nucleotides: 2. The chain's CDR3 is CASGQGRNTIYF. The CDR3 coding sequence is TGTGCCAGCGGACAGGGACGAAACACCATATATTTT.

This sequence joins TRBV9 and TRBJ1-2; D may be TRBD1 (5 bases). CDR3 length: 12 amino acids. Germline V gives CDR1 SGDLS, CDR2 YYNGEE. V gave up 3 bases and J gave up 4 bases, with 7 bases separating them. The CDR3 spells CASSADSYGYTF. The CDR3 DNA follows: TGTGCCAGCAGCGCTGACAGCTATGGCTACACCTTC.

V usage is TRBV5-1 and J usage is TRBJ2-3; tentatively, D is TRBD2 (5 bases). The V gene lost 1 base and the J gene lost 2 bases, with 8 bases spanning the gap. Germline assignment: CDR1 SGHRS and CDR2 YFSETQ. The length of the CDR3 is 14 residues. The CDR3, as DNA: TGCGCCAGCAGCTTGCAGGACTTCACAGATACGCAGTATTTT. Translating it yields CASSLQDFTDTQYF.

This clone was seen only once. The DNA for the CDR3 is TGTGCCAGCAGCCGATACAGGGATAGTAGTCAGCCCCAGCATTTT. Protein sequence: CASSRYRDSSQPQHF. V gene TRBV7-2 combines with J gene TRBJ1-5; weak D call: TRBD1 (6 bases). The length of the CDR3 is 15 residues. CDR1 and CDR2 from the germline V gene are SGHTA and FQGNSA. V shed 5 bases and J shed 6 bases, with 17 bases lying between them.

The V and J genes are TRBV6-1 and TRBJ2-1, with 9 bases fitting TRBD1. The V gene end was trimmed by 6 bases and the J gene end by 8 bases; junction bases not matched to a gene: 8. The V gene's germline CDR1 is MNHNS and CDR2 SASEGT. The CDR3 extends over 14 amino acids. CDR3 residues: CASRPGQGRHEQFF. The CDR3 DNA sequence: TGTGCCAGCAGGCCGGGACAGGGTCGTCATGAGCAGTTCTTC.

This clone was counted only a few times. The rearrangement uses TRBV6-6 and TRBJ1-1, with TRBD1 matching 10 bases. Germline CDR1 MNHNY, CDR2 SVGAGI (reference sequence). V was pared by 4 bases and J by 13 bases, with 6 bases of the junction left unmatched. There are 12 residues in the CDR3. CDR3 loop: CASSSPGQGNFF. In DNA, the CDR3 is TGTGCCAGCAGTTCCCCGGGACAGGGGAATTTCTTT.

The genes are TRBV5-1 and TRBJ1-1; 7 nucleotides match TRBD1. J lost 1 base, V lost 4 bases, and 1 base had no gene match. The V gene's germline CDR1 is SGHRS and CDR2 YFSETQ. This CDR3 has 13 residues. The CDR3 is CASSQGGNTEAFF. CDR3 DNA: TGCGCCAGCAGCCAGGGGGGGAACACTGAAGCTTTCTTT. The full variable domain, completed using reference TRBV5-1 and TRBJ1-1, is KAGVTQTPRYLIKTRGQQVTLSCSPISGHRSVSWYQQTPGQGLQFLFEYFSETQRNKGNFPGRFSGRQFSNSRSEMNVSTLELGDSALYLCASSQGGNTEAFFGQGTRLTVV.

This chain links TRBV20-1 with TRBJ1-1; D is possibly TRBD1 (6 bases). Germline values: CDR1 DFQATT, CDR2 SNEGSKA (reference sequence). This CDR3 spans 11 amino acids. Trimming pared 3 bases from V and 6 bases from J, leaving 8 bases between. The CDR3 protein is CSARAGAEAFF. As DNA, the CDR3 is TGCAGTGCTAGGGCAGGGGCTGAAGCTTTCTTT.

A word on this clone: At one boundary the junction diverges from the germline segment, which might be a read error. The CDR3 reads CASSLGRGDYNEQFF. CDR3 bases: TGTGCCAGCAGTTTGGGGCGGGGGGACTACAATGAGCAGTTCTTC. The V gene is TRBV5-6, the J gene TRBJ2-1; 8 positions match TRBD2. The CDR3 loop spans 15 amino acids. Germline CDR1 SGHDT, CDR2 YYEEEE.

The chain uses TRBV7-8 and TRBJ2-2; D is undetermined. Germline assignment: CDR1 SGHVS and CDR2 FQNEAQ. This CDR3 is 15 amino acids long. Trimming took off 2 bases at V and 0 bases at J, with 7 bases between the two ends. CDR3 protein: CASSLSPPNTGELFF. CDR3 nucleotide sequence: TGTGCCAGCAGCTTATCCCCCCCGAACACCGGGGAGCTGTTTTTT.

This chain connects TRBV6-1 to TRBJ2-2; weak D call: TRBD1 (5 bases). In germline, CDR1 is MNHNS, CDR2 SASEGT. There are 15 residues in the CDR3. The ends were cut back, 1 base at V and 6 bases at J, with 12 bases in the middle. The CDR3 sequence: CASSEDTGWPGELFF. CDR3 bases: TGTGCCAGCAGTGAAGATACAGGTTGGCCCGGGGAGCTGTTTTTT.

The V call is TRBV7-6, the J call TRBJ1-6, with 9 bases identical to TRBD1. The CDR3 spans 14 residues. Germline CDR1 and CDR2: SGHVS and FNYEAQ. After removal of 4 bases from V and 9 bases from J, the junction contained 4 bases not matched to a gene. CDR3 coding DNA: TGTGCCAGCAGCTCCGGACAGGGGATTTCACCCCTCCACTTT. This codes for CASSSGQGISPLHF. The entire variable domain, with the rest obtained from reference TRBV7-6 and TRBJ1-6, is as follows: GAGVSQSPRYKVTKRGQDVALRCDPISGHVSLYWYRQALGQGPEFLTYFNYEAQQDKSGLPNDRFSAERPEGSISTLTIQRTEQRDSAMYRCASSSGQGISPLHFGNGTRLTVT.

The V gene is TRBV19, the J gene TRBJ2-3, with 7 bases lining up with TRBD2. The CDR3 contains 15 residues. V lost 3 bases and J lost 0; bases outside the gene matches: 3. The germline CDR1 and CDR2 sequences are LNHDA and SQIVND (reference sequence). The CDR3 DNA is TGTGCCAGTAGTATCAGCGGGGACAGCACAGATACGCAGTATTTT. Protein product: CASSISGDSTDTQYF.

This clone was recorded many times. The V and J genes are TRBV1 and TRBJ2-5; the table names TRBD2, a call not compared with the DNA. TRBV1 is described as a pseudogene. The CDR3 totals 15 residues. This CDR3 reads CTSSQDRGTRGTQYF. The CDR3 DNA is TGCACCAGCAGCCAAGATCGGGGTACACGGGGGACCCAGTACTTC.

This chain uses TRBV5-1 with TRBJ2-7, with 9 nucleotides matching TRBD1. Germline V gives CDR1 SGHRS, CDR2 YFSETQ. This CDR3 has 15 amino acids. The V segment lost 0 bases and the J segment 5 bases; nucleotides outside the gene matches: 6. In nucleotides, the CDR3 is TGCGCCAGCAGCTTGGAAGGACAGGGGCCCAACGAGCAGTACTTC. This gives the protein CASSLEGQGPNEQYF. Drawing the rest from reference TRBV5-1 and TRBJ2-7, the complete variable domain is KAGVTQTPRYLIKTRGQQVTLSCSPISGHRSVSWYQQTPGQGLQFLFEYFSETQRNKGNFPGRFSGRQFSNSRSEMNVSTLELGDSALYLCASSLEGQGPNEQYFGPGTRLTVT.

This clone was picked up one time. Other DNA sequences in this specimen translate into the identical CDR3. V usage is TRBV5-1 and J usage is TRBJ2-3; D could derive from TRBD1 or TRBD2 (7 bases each). V lost 3 bases and J lost 3, with 14 bases in between. Germline CDR1 SGHRS, CDR2 YFSETQ. The CDR3 runs 15 residues. The CDR3 nucleotides are TGCGCCAGCAGCTCCGGGCAGGGGGGGACAGATACGCAGTATTTT. Amino acids: CASSSGQGGTDTQYF.

The table lists this clone with a count of one. The chain carries TRBV2 and TRBJ1-1, with TRBD1 matching over 7 bases. The trim removed 5 bases at V and 4 bases at J, leaving 7 bases unmatched. The CDR3 has 14 amino acids. Per germline, CDR1 SNHLY and CDR2 FYNNEI. CDR3 in amino acids: CASSYQGEATEAFF. CDR3 coding DNA: TGTGCCAGCAGTTATCAGGGGGAGGCCACTGAAGCTTTCTTT.

The chain links TRBV19 to TRBJ2-7; no clear D. The CDR3 extends over 13 amino acids. The V end lost 0 bases, the J end lost 3 bases, and 6 bases lay between the germline ends. CDR1 and CDR2 (germline): LNHDA, SQIVND (reference sequence). The CDR3 region is CASSIDRNYEQYF. CDR3 nucleotide sequence: TGTGCCAGTAGTATAGACAGAAACTACGAGCAGTACTTC.

The chain employs TRBV9 and TRBJ1-4; no clear D. Germline loops: CDR1 SGDLS, CDR2 YYNGEE. This CDR3 is 15 amino acids long. V lost 4 bases, J lost 8 bases, and 18 bases lay in between. Written as DNA, the CDR3 is TGTGCCAGCAGCCCGAGACACCAGGTTAGAGAAAAACTGTTTTTT. This codes for CASSPRHQVREKLFF. Filled out from reference TRBV9 and TRBJ1-4, the complete variable domain reads DSGVTQTPKHLITATGQRVTLRCSPRSGDLSVYWYQQSLDQGLQFLIQYYNGEERAKGNILERFSAQQFPDLHSELNLSSLELGDSALYFCASSPRHQVREKLFFGSGTQLSVL.

The rearrangement joins TRBV4-1 to TRBJ1-6, with 9 bases matching TRBD1. The CDR3 contains 16 residues. The V and J ends lost 5 bases and 5 bases, in that order; junction bases with no gene match: 7. Germline V lookup: CDR1 MGHRA, CDR2 YSYEKL. CDR3 coding DNA: TGCGCCAGCAGCTGGGACAGGGCCGGGAATAATTCACCCCTCCACTTT. Translated, it gives CASSWDRAGNNSPLHF.

The chain recombines TRBV19 with TRBJ1-5, with 8 bases lining up with TRBD1. The CDR3 has 15 residues. Trimming at V came to 5 bases and at J to 4 bases, leaving 7 bases not matched to a gene. Germline V gene data show CDR1 as LNHDA and CDR2 as SQIVND (reference sequence). The CDR3 region has the DNA TGTGCCAGTAGTCCGGACAGGGTGGGGAATCAGCCCCAGCATTTT. Translation gives CASSPDRVGNQPQHF.

The chain uses TRBV5-6 and TRBJ1-2, with D unresolved. Germline CDR1 SGHDT, CDR2 YYEEEE. V lost 0 bases to trimming and J lost 4 bases, with 10 bases between them. The CDR3 is 14 residues long. The CDR3 DNA follows: TGTGCCAGCAGCTTGGGCGGCAGACCCTATGGCTACACCTTC. Translated, it gives CASSLGGRPYGYTF. The whole variable domain, remainder taken from reference TRBV5-6 and TRBJ1-2, is DAGVTQSPTHLIKTRGQQVTLRCSPKSGHDTVSWYQQALGQGPQFIFQYYEEEERQRGNFPDRFSGHQFPNYSSELNVNALLLGDSALYLCASSLGGRPYGYTFGSGTRLTVV.

The chain recombines TRBV6-6 with TRBJ2-7, with a tentative D call TRBD1 (6 bases). V lost 2 bases and J lost 3, with 17 bases in between. Germline V CDR1 and CDR2: MNHNY, SVGAGI (reference sequence). The CDR3 has 16 amino acids. CDR3 DNA: TGTGCCAGCAGTTACCCCGGACAGACAAGAAGCTACGAGCAGTACTTC. This gives the protein CASSYPGQTRSYEQYF.

This rearrangement joins TRBV5-1 to TRBJ1-4; no definite D call. Trimming took off 0 bases at V and 12 bases at J, with 18 bases between the two ends. In germline, CDR1 is SGHRS, CDR2 YFSETQ. The CDR3 loop spans 15 amino acids. CDR3 bases: TGCGCCAGCAGCTTGGATCCCAGTACTCCTGCTGAACTGTTTTTT. This sequence encodes CASSLDPSTPAELFF.

Here the CDR3 DNA reads TGTGCCAGCAGTTACAAAAGGGCTAACTATGGCTACACCTTC. This gives the protein CASSYKRANYGYTF. The rearrangement joins TRBV6-5 to TRBJ1-2; the D is unclear. The CDR3 sequence is 14 residues long. The germline V gene encodes CDR1 MNHEY and CDR2 SVGAGI. Between the trimmed V and J ends, which lost 2 bases and 0 bases, there was a span of 7 bases.